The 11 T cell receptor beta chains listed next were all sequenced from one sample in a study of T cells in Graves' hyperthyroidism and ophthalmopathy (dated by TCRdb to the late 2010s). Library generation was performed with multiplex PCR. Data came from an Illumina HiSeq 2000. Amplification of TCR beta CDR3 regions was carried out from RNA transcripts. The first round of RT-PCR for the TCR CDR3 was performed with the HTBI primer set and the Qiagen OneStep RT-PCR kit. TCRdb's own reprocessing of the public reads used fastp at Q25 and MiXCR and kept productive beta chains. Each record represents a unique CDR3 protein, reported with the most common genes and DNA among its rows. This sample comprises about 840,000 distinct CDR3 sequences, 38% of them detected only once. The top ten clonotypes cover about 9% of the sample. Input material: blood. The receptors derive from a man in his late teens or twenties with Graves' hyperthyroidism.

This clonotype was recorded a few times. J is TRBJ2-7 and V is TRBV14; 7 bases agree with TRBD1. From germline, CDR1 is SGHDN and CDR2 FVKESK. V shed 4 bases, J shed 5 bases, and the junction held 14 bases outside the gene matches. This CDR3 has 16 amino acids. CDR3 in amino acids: CASSPARGGFGNEQYF. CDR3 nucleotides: TGTGCCAGCAGCCCAGCGCGAGGGGGCTTCGGGAACGAGCAGTACTTC. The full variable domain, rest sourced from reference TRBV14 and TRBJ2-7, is EAGVTQFPSHSVIEKGQTVTLRCDPISGHDNLYWYRRVMGKEIKFLLHFVKESKQDESGMPNNRFLAERTGGTYSTLKVQPAELEDSGVYFCASSPARGGFGNEQYFGPGTRLTVT.

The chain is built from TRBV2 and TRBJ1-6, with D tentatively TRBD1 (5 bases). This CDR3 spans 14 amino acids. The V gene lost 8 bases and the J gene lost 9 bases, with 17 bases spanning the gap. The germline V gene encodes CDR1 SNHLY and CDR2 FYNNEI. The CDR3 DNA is TGTGCCAGCTGTCCGGGGCCCCGTGGTTCACCCCTCCACTTT. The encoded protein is CASCPGPRGSPLHF.

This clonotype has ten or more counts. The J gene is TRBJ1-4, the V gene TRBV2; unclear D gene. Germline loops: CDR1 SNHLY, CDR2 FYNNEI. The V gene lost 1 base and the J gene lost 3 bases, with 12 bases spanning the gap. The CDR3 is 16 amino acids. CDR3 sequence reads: CASSEGGSPANEKLFF. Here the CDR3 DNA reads TGTGCCAGCAGTGAAGGAGGTTCTCCCGCTAATGAAAAACTGTTTTTT.

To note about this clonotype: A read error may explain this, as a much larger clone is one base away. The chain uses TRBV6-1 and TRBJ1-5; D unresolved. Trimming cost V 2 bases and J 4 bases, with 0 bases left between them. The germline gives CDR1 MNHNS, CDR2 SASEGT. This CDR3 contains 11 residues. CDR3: CASSENQPQHF. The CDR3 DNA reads TGTGCCAGCAGTGAAAATCAGCCCCAGCATTTT.

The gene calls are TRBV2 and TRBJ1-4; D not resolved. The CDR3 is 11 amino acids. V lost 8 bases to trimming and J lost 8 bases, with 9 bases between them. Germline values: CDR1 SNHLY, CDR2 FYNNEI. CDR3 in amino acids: CASDTDEKLFF. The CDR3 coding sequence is TGTGCCAGCGACACTGACGAAAAACTGTTTTTT.

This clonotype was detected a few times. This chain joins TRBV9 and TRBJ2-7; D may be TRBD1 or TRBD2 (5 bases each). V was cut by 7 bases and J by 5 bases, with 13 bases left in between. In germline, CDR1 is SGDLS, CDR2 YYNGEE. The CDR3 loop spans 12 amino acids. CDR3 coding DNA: TGTGCCAGCGGAGAGGGGCCCCACGAGCAGTACTTC. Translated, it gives CASGEGPHEQYF.

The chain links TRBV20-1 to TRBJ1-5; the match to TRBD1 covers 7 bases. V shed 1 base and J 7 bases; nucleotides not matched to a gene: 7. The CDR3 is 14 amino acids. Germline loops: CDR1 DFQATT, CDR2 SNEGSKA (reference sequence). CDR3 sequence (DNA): TGCAGTGCTAGAGGACAGGGCTCAGGGCAGCCCCAGCATTTT. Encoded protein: CSARGQGSGQPQHF.

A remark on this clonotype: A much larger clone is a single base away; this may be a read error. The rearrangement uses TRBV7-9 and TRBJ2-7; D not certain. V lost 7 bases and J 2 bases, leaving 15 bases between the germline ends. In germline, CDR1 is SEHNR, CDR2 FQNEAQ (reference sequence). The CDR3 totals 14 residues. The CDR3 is CASTPTGQTYEQYF. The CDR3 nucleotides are TGTGCCAGCACCCCCACCGGGCAGACCTACGAGCAGTACTTC.

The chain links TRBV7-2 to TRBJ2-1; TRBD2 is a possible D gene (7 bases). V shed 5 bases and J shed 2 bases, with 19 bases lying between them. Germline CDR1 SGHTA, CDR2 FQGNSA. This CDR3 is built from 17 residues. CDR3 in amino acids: CASSLRGGSGPYNEQFF. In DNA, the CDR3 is TGTGCCAGCAGCCTAAGGGGGGGTAGCGGGCCCTACAATGAGCAGTTCTTC.

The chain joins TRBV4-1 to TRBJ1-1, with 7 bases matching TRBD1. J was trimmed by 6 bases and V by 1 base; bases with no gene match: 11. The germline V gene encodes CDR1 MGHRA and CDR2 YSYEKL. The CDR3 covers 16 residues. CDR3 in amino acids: CASSQGINRGNAEAFF. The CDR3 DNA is TGCGCCAGCAGCCAAGGGATCAACAGGGGTAACGCTGAAGCTTTCTTT.

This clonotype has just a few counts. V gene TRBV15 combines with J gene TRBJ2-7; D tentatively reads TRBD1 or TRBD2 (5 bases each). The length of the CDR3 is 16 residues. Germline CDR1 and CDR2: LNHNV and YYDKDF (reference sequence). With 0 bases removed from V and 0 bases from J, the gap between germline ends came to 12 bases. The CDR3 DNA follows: TGTGCCACCAGCAGAGAATCCGGGGCCAGCTCCTACGAGCAGTACTTC. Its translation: CATSRESGASSYEQYF.